Here is one T cell receptor beta chain with its context. Its antigen is currently unknown. As to time point: newly diagnosed GD, antithyroid drugs for less than 3 months. TCR sequences were obtained from RNA taken from PBMCs. The data were taken from a study of regulatory T cells in long-lasting Graves disease. Overall study: Patients newly diagnosed with Graves' had been on antithyroid drugs for under 3 months.

Study findings and constraints: Persistent disease preferred TRBV28, TRBJ1-2 and TRBJ2-5.

Building of the TCR beta libraries involved iRepertoire HTBI primers and Arm-PCR of CDR3 regions. In TCRdb, the multiplex PCR reads were re-called with MiXCR into one record per CDR3 protein. This table holds over 450,000 distinct CDR3 sequences, 12% found once. The CDR3 has 12 residues. The V gene lost 8 bases and the J gene lost 8 bases, with 15 bases spanning the gap. CDR1 LNHDA and CDR2 SQIVND come from the germline V gene (reference sequence). These records were also assigned to another study, of T cells in Graves' hyperthyroidism and ophthalmopathy. As that report states: Clinical symptoms, serum thyroxine and TRAb, thyroid ultrasound and orbital computed tomography together formed the diagnostic basis. Classification by a 13 V-J model distinguished ophthalmopathy from stable hyperthyroidism.

This TCR derives from a woman aged 30 to 39 with Graves disease. The sample here was peripheral blood mononuclear cells (PBMCs), taken at new diagnosis, from a patient treated with antithyroid drugs. This sequence joins TRBV19 and TRBJ1-1; the D gene is possibly TRBD1 (6 bases). The CDR3 loop is CASHGRGREAFF. The CDR3 nucleotides read TGTGCCAGTCACGGCAGGGGCCGCGAAGCTTTCTTT.